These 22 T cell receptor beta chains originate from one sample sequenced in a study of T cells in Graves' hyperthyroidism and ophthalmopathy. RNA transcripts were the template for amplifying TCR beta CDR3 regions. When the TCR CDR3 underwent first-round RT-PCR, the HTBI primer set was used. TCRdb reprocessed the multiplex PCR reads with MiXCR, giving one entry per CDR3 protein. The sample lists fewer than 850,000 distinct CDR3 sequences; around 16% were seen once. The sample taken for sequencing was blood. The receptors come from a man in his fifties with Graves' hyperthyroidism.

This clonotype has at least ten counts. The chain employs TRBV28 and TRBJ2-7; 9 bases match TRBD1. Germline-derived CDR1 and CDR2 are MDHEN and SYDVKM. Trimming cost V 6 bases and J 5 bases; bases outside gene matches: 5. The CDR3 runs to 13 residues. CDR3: CASSWDRANEQYF. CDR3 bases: TGTGCCAGCAGCTGGGACAGGGCAAACGAGCAGTACTTC. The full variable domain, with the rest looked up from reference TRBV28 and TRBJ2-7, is DVKVTQSSRYLVKRTGEKVFLECVQDMDHENMFWYRQDPGLGLRLIYFSYDVKMKEKGDIPEGYSVSREKKERFSLILESASTNQTSMYLCASSWDRANEQYFGPGTRLTVT.

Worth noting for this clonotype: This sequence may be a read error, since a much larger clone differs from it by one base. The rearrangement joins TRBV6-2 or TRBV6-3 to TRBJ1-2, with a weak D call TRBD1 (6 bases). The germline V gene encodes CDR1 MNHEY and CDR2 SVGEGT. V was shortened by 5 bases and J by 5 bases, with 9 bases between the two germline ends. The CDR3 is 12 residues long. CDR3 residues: CASSKDSYGYTF. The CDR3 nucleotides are TGTGCCAGCAGTAAGGACAGTTATGGCTACACCTTC.

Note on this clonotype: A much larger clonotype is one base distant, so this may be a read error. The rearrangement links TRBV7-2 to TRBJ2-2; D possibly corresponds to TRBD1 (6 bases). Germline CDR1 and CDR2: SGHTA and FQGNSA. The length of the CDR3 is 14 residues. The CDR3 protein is CASSATRTAGELSF. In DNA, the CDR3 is TGTGCCAGCAGCGCAACCCGGACAGCCGGGGAGCTGTCTTTT. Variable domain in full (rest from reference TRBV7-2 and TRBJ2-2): GAGVSQSPSNKVTEKGKDVELRCDPISGHTALYWYRQSLGQGLEFLIYFQGNSAPDKSGLPSDRFSAERTGGSVSTLTIQRTQQEDSAVYLCASSATRTAGELSFGEGSRLTVL.

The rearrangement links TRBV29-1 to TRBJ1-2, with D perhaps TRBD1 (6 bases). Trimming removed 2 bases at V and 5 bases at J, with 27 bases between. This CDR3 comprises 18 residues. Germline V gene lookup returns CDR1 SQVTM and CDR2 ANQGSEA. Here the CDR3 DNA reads TGCAGCGTTGAAAGGGGGAACTTGGACGGTGGGTTGAGGTATGGCTACACCTTC. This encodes CSVERGNLDGGLRYGYTF. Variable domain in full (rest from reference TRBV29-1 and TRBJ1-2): SAVISQKPSRDICQRGTSLTIQCQVDSQVTMMFWYRQQPGQSLTLIATANQGSEATYESGFVIDKFPISRPNLTFSTLTVSNMSPEDSSIYLCSVERGNLDGGLRYGYTFGSGTRLTVV.

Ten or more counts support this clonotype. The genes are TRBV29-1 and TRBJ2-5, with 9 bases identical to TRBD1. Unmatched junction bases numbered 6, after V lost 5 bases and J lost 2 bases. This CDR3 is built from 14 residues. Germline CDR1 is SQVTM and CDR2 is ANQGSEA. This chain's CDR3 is CSVPPGQGQETQYF. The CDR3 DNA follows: TGCAGCGTTCCCCCGGGACAGGGTCAAGAGACCCAGTACTTC.

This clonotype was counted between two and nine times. CDR3 in amino acids: CATSGGGYSGRADTGELFF. As DNA, the CDR3 is TGTGCCACCAGTGGGGGTGGATATAGCGGGAGGGCCGACACCGGGGAGCTGTTTTTT. The rearrangement uses TRBV24-1 and TRBJ2-2; 11 bases are a match to TRBD2. The V gene's germline CDR1 is KGHDR and CDR2 SFDVKD. The CDR3 covers 19 residues. V shed 5 bases and J 3 bases; nucleotides not matched to a gene: 13.

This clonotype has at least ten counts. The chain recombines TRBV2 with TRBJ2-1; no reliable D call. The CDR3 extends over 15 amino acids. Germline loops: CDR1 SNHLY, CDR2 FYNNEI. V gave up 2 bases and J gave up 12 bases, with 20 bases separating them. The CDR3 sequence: CASSEKGPDFFAQFF. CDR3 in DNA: TGTGCCAGCAGTGAAAAAGGGCCAGACTTCTTCGCGCAGTTCTTC.

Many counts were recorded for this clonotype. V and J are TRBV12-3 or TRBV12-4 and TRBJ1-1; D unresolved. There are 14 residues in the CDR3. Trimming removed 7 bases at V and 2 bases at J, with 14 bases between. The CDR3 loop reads CASTIPGLNTEAFF. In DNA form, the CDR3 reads TGTGCCAGCACCATTCCTGGCCTAAACACTGAAGCTTTCTTT.

CDR3 sequence (DNA): TGCGCCAGCAGCTTGGGGGCTAGCGGGATGACAGATACGCAGTATTTT. It yields the protein CASSLGASGMTDTQYF. The V call is TRBV5-1, the J call TRBJ2-3, with 9 positions matching TRBD2. The germline V gene encodes CDR1 SGHRS and CDR2 YFSETQ. The CDR3 length is 16 residues. V was clipped by 0 bases and J by 3 bases; unmatched bases: 5.

Here the CDR3 reads CATLYWGVTYNEQFF. The CDR3 nucleotides read TGTGCCACCCTTTATTGGGGAGTAACCTACAATGAGCAGTTCTTC. This chain connects TRBV28 to TRBJ2-1; TRBD2 is a possible D gene (5 bases). The CDR3 loop spans 15 amino acids. The V end lost 10 bases, the J end lost 2 bases, and 18 bases lay between the germline ends. The germline V gene encodes CDR1 MDHEN and CDR2 SYDVKM.

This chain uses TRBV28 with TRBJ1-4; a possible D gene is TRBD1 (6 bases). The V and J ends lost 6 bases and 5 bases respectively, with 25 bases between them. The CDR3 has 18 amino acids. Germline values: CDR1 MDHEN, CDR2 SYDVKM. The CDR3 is CASRLTRTGFLGNEKLFF. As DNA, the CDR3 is TGTGCCAGCAGACTCACCCGTACAGGGTTCTTGGGAAATGAAAAACTGTTTTTT.

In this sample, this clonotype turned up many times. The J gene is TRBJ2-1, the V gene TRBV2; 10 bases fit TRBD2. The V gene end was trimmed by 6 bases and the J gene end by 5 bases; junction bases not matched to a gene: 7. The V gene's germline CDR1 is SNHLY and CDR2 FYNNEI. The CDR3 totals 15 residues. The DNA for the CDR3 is TGTGCCAGCAGATTGAGCGGGAGGGGTGACAATGAGCAGTTCTTC. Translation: CASRLSGRGDNEQFF.

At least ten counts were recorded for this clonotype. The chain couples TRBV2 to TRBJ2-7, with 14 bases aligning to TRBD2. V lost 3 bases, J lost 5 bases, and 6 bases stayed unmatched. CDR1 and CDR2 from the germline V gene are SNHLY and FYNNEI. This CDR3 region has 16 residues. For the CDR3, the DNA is TGTGCCAGCAGTGATTCGACTAGCGGGAGGGCCCACGAGCAGTACTTC. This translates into CASSDSTSGRAHEQYF.

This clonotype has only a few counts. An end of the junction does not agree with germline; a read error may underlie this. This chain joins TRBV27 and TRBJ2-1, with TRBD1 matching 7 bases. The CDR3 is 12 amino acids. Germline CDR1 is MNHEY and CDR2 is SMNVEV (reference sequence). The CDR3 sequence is CASSRHGQDIVF. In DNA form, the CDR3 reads TGTGCCAGCAGTCGCCACGGACAGGATATTGTCTTC.

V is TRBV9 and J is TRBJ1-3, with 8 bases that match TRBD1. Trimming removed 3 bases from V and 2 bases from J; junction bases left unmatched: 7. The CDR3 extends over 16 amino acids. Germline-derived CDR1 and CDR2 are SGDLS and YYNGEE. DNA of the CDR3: TGTGCCAGCAGCGGGAGACAGGGGTCGGCTGGAAACACCATATATTTT. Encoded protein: CASSGRQGSAGNTIYF.

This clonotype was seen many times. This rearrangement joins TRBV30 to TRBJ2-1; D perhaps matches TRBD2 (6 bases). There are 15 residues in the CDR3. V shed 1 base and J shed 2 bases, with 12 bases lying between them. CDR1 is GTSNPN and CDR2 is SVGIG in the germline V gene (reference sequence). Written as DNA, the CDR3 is TGTGCCTGGAGTGGAGGAGGGCCCACCTACAATGAGCAGTTCTTC. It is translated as CAWSGGGPTYNEQFF. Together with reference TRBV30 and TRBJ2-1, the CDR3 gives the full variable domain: SQTIHQWPATLVQPVGSPLSLECTVEGTSNPNLYWYRQAAGRGLQLLFYSVGIGQISSEVPQNLSASRPQDRQFILSSKKLLLSDSGFYLCAWSGGGPTYNEQFFGPGTRLTVL.

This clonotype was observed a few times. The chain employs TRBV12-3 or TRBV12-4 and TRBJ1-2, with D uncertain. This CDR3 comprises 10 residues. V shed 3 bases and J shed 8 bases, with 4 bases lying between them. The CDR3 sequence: CASSFVGYTF. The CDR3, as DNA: TGTGCCAGCAGTTTTGTAGGCTACACCTTC.

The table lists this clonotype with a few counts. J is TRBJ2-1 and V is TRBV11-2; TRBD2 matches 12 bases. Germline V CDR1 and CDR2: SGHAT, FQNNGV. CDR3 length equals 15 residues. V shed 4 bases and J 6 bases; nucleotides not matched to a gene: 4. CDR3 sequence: CASSSLAGGPNEQFF. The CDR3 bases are TGTGCCAGCAGCTCGCTAGCGGGAGGGCCCAATGAGCAGTTCTTC.

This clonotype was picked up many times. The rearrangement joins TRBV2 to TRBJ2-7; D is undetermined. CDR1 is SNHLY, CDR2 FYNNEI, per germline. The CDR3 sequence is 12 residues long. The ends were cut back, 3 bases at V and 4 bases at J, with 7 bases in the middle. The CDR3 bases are TGTGCCAGCAGTGATCGGTCATACGAGCAGTACTTC. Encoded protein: CASSDRSYEQYF.

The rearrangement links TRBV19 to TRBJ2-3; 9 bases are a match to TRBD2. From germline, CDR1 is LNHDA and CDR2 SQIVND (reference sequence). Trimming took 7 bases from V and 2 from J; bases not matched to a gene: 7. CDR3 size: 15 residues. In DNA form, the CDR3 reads TGTGCCAGTAATACGTTAGCGGGAGACACAGATACGCAGTATTTT. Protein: CASNTLAGDTDTQYF.

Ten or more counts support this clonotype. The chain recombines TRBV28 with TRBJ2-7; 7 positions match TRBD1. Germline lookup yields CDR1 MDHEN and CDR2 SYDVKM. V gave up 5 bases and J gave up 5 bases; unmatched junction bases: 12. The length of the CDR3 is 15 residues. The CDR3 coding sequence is TGTGCCAGCAGTCCCCCCCCGACAGGGCGACACGAGCAGTACTTC. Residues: CASSPPPTGRHEQYF.

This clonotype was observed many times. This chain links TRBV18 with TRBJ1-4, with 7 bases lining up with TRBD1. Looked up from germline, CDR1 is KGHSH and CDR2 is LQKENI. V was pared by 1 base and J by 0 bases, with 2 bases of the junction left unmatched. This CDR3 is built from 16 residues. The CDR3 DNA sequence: TGTGCCAGCTCACCACGGACAGGCGCAACTAATGAAAAACTGTTTTTT. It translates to CASSPRTGATNEKLFF.